This T cell receptor beta chain emerged from a study of shared clonotypes between healthy human individuals. Assay used: immunoSEQ multiplex PCR; TCRdb lists only in-frame clones, some missing. The sample lists around 2.1 million clones; almost 96% were seen once. Healthy adults negative for HIV, lacking recent acute infections or vaccinations, served as donors. Naive CD45RA+ and memory CD45RA-negative subsets were split from CD4+ cells. The CDR3 runs to 16 residues. The J segment lost 5 bases and the V segment lost 2 bases, leaving 7 bases of the junction unmatched. Germline loops: CDR1 MNHNS, CDR2 SASEGT.

The source is a young man in good health. Specimen: naive CD4+ T cells sorted from blood. Sample subset: CD45RA+ positively selected. The chain links TRBV6-1 to TRBJ2-5; TRBD2 agrees at 11 bases. The CDR3 here is CASSENRLAGWETQYF. The CDR3 DNA sequence: TGTGCCAGCAGTGAAAATCGACTAGCGGGGTGGGAGACCCAGTACTTC.